Listed below are T cell receptor beta chains from one sample, sequenced in a study of T cell clonotyping in hematopoietic cell transplantation. Profiling relied on immunoSEQ multiplex PCR, and the TCRdb table lists in-frame clones only, not all of them. The sample yields tens of thousands of clones, 85% to 90% seen once. Sequencing was performed on peripheral blood mononuclear cells, taken before stem cell transplant. The receptors were gathered from a man aged 55 to 70 with biphenotypic leukemia. Some clones in this sample may be carry-over from other donors' samples. The CDR3 runs from the conserved cysteine through the conserved F or W. D genes are given only for firm matches. Size is stated for part of the rows, as once, few or many counts, or as a class when the clone is expanded.

v_call	j_call	d_call	clone_size	cdr3_nt	cdr3_aa
TRBV28	TRBJ1-2	TRBD1	.	TGTGCCAGCAGTGCACCGGGACAGGGGGTCCTTAACTATGGCTACACCTTC	CASSAPGQGVLNYGYTF
TRBV5-1	TRBJ1-1	.	.	TGCGCCAGCAGCTTCCCAGGGAGGGAGTCTGAAGCTTTCTTT	CASSFPGRESEAFF
TRBV28	TRBJ1-1	.	.	TGTGCCAGCAGTCCCGTGGACGGCCCGGACACTGAAGCTTTCTTT	CASSPVDGPDTEAFF
TRBV27	TRBJ2-5	.	.	TGTGCCAGCAGTCCCCTTCCCAGAGAGACCCAGTACTTC	CASSPLPRETQYF
TRBV29-1	TRBJ2-7	TRBD2	.	TGCAGCGTTGTTGGTTCTAGCGGGAGTGGTATGTACGAGCAGTACTTC	CSVVGSSGSGMYEQYF
TRBV11-2	TRBJ2-3	TRBD2	.	TGTGCCAGCAGCTTGAGCCGGCGGGGTAGTGGGAGGGGCGATACGCAGTATTTT	CASSLSRRGSGRGDTQYF
TRBV28	TRBJ2-7	.	.	TGTGCCAGCAGGGCCCCCCGGGACCCCTACGAGCAGTACTTC	CASRAPRDPYEQYF
TRBV7-2	TRBJ2-2	.	.	TGTGCCAGCAGCCCTCCGGAAGAGGGGGAGCTGTTTTTT	CASSPPEEGELFF
TRBV11-2	TRBJ2-5	.	.	TGTGCCAGCAGCTTAGATCCCCAAGTCCGGAAAGAGACCCAGTACTTC	CASSLDPQVRKETQYF
TRBV11-2	TRBJ1-1	.	.	TGTGCCAGCAGCTTCGGTAATAGAGGGACTGAAGCTTTCTTT	CASSFGNRGTEAFF
TRBV7-9	TRBJ1-1	.	.	TGTGCCAGCAGCCCCACATATGAAGCTTTCTTT	CASSPTYEAFF
TRBV30	TRBJ2-3	.	.	TGTGCCTGGAGTGTTGACAACACAGATACGCAGTATTTT	CAWSVDNTDTQYF
TRBV2	TRBJ2-2	TRBD1	.	TGTGCCAGCAATGGAGACAGGGTGAACACCGGGGAGCTGTTTTTT	CASNGDRVNTGELFF
TRBV7-6	TRBJ2-5	.	.	TGTGCCAGCAGCTTAGATTGGGGTGAGGAGACCCAGTACTTC	CASSLDWGEETQYF
TRBV6-1	TRBJ2-7	TRBD1	.	TGTGCCAGCAGTAAAACTACAGGGGGCTACGAGCAGTACTTC	CASSKTTGGYEQYF
TRBV27	TRBJ2-1	.	.	TGTGCCAGCAGTTTACAGACAGGCTACAATGAGCAGTTCTTC	CASSLQTGYNEQFF
TRBV5-6	TRBJ1-1	.	.	TGTGCCAGCAGCAGGGGGGAGGTGGGCACTGAAGCTTTCTTT	CASSRGEVGTEAFF
TRBV2	TRBJ1-5	.	.	TGTGCCAGCAGTGAAGCGCGGGCTCGGTCACAGCCCCAGCATTTT	CASSEARARSQPQHF
TRBV2	TRBJ2-5	.	.	TGTGCCAGCAGTGAGTGGACAGCCGCAATCCAAGAGACCCAGTACTTC	CASSEWTAAIQETQYF
TRBV2	TRBJ1-2	.	.	TGTGCCAGCAGTCGGCTAAACTATGGCTACACCTTC	CASSRLNYGYTF
TRBV19	TRBJ1-1	.	.	TGTGCCAGTAGTATCTTCGAGGCCCGATCTGAAGCTTTCTTT	CASSIFEARSEAFF
TRBV10-3	TRBJ2-7	.	.	TGTGCCATCGCTAGGGCGTCGGGGGCCTACGAGCAGTACTTC	CAIARASGAYEQYF
TRBV30	TRBJ1-2	.	.	TGTGCCTGGATGTCTGATGCTAACTATGGCTACACCTTC	CAWMSDANYGYTF
TRBV2	TRBJ2-5	.	.	TGTGCCAGCAGTGAGGGCCTAAGGGAGACCCAGTACTTC	CASSEGLRETQYF
TRBV25-1	TRBJ1-4	TRBD1	once	TGTGCCAGCACGGACAGGGTGACTAATGAAAAACTGTTTTTT	CASTDRVTNEKLFF
TRBV30	TRBJ1-3	.	once	TGTGCCTGGAGTGAAAGCTCTGGAAACACCATATATTTT	CAWSESSGNTIYF
TRBV9	TRBJ2-3	.	few	TGTGCCAGCAGCGTAGCCACTGTACTGAGCACAGATACGCAGTATTTT	CASSVATVLSTDTQYF
TRBV6-5	TRBJ1-4	.	.	TGTGCCAGCAGTTACTCTTTCCGGGAAAAACTGTTTTTT	CASSYSFREKLFF
TRBV30	TRBJ2-3	.	.	TGTGCCTGGAGTGTCTCCGGTACAGATACGCAGTATTTT	CAWSVSGTDTQYF
TRBV29-1	TRBJ2-7	TRBD2	.	TGCAGCGTCGTCCCCCCACTAGCGACAACCTACGAGCAGTACTTC	CSVVPPLATTYEQYF
TRBV2	TRBJ2-7	.	.	TGTGCCAGCCGACTAGAGAGCTCCTACGAGCAGTACTTC	CASRLESSYEQYF
TRBV5-1	TRBJ2-5	.	.	TGCGCCAGCAGCCCTCAAACAGGGTACCAAGAGACCCAGTACTTC	CASSPQTGYQETQYF
TRBV5-1	TRBJ2-2	.	once	TGCGCCAGCAGCCAACGATGGACCGGGGAGCTGTTTTTT	CASSQRWTGELFF
TRBV28	TRBJ2-3	TRBD2	.	TGTGCCAGCAGCGAACTAGCGGGCTCTAAGACAGATACGCAGTATTTT	CASSELAGSKTDTQYF
TRBV19	TRBJ1-3	.	.	TGTGCCAGTAGTCCGAGGGACGGATTCTCTGGAAACACCATATATTTT	CASSPRDGFSGNTIYF
TRBV19	TRBJ2-3	.	once	TGTGCCAGTAGTATAGGATCTAGCACAGATACGCAGTATTTT	CASSIGSSTDTQYF
TRBV28	TRBJ2-7	TRBD2	.	TGTGCCAGCAGGGGCGGGAGGGCCGTCTTCGGCTCCTACGAGCAGTACTTC	CASRGGRAVFGSYEQYF